The 22 T cell receptor beta chains given below trace back to one sample, sequenced in a study of blood T cell repertoires in COVID-19. The repertoire was sequenced with immunoSEQ multiplex PCR; TCRdb's copy has only in-frame clones and lacks some. The table includes 250,000 or so clones, 84% detected once. Source material: peripheral blood. All receptors derive from a man aged 60-69 years with acute or convalescent COVID-19.

The table lists this clone with a few counts. The V call is TRBV5-1, the J call TRBJ2-2; 11 positions agree with TRBD1. With V trimmed by 2 bases and J by 7 bases, 4 bases remained unmatched. The CDR3 is 15 residues long. Per germline, CDR1 SGHRS and CDR2 YFSETQ. The CDR3 DNA is TGCGCCAGCAGCTTAGGACAGGGGGCAATCGGGGAGCTGTTTTTT. This gives the protein CASSLGQGAIGELFF.

The rearrangement uses TRBV12-5 and TRBJ2-5; a weak D match, TRBD2 (5 bases). CDR3 size: 16 residues. Deletions cut 2 bases from V and 5 bases from J, with 18 bases between. Germline CDR1 reads LGHNT; CDR2 reads FRNRAP. The chain's CDR3 is CASGLPQGLASETQYF. Here the CDR3 DNA reads TGTGCTAGTGGTTTGCCACAAGGCCTAGCTTCGGAGACCCAGTACTTC. The full variable domain, in which reference TRBV12-5 and TRBJ2-5 provide the parts outside the CDR3, is DARVTQTPRHKVTEMGQEVTMRCQPILGHNTVFWYRQTMMQGLELLAYFRNRAPLDDSGMPKDRFSAEMPDATLATLKIQPSEPRDSAVYFCASGLPQGLASETQYFGPGTRLLVL.

This chain connects TRBV3-1 (or the pseudogene TRBV3-2) to TRBJ2-2; 11 bases are shared with TRBD2. The length of the CDR3 is 15 residues. Germline CDR1 and CDR2: LGHDT and YNNKEL (reference sequence). After removal of 4 bases from V and 7 bases from J, the junction contained 5 bases not matched to a gene. CDR3 sequence (DNA): TGTGCCAGCAGCCCCTTAGCGGGGGGGCTCGGGGAGCTGTTTTTT. Protein product: CASSPLAGGLGELFF.

V usage is TRBV28 and J usage is TRBJ2-1, with TRBD2 identical over 7 bases. Germline CDR1 reads MDHEN; CDR2 reads SYDVKM. J lost 13 bases, V lost 2 bases, and 5 bases had no gene match. The CDR3 consists of 12 residues. CDR3 coding DNA: TGTGCCAGCAGTTTAGCGCGGACTAGTCAGTTCTTC. It is translated as CASSLARTSQFF.

The chain carries TRBV11-2 and TRBJ2-6; a possible D gene is TRBD2 (6 bases). This CDR3 region has 18 residues. The germline V gene encodes CDR1 SGHAT and CDR2 FQNNGV. Deletions cut 5 bases from V and 0 bases from J, with 17 bases between. The CDR3 DNA reads as TGTGCCAGCAGCCCGCGCGGGACGGGATTCTCTGGGGCCAACGTCCTGACTTTC. It codes for CASSPRGTGFSGANVLTF.

This rearrangement joins TRBV6-6 to TRBJ2-7; D perhaps matches TRBD2 (5 bases). CDR1 and CDR2 (germline): MNHNY, SVGAGI (reference sequence). V was trimmed by 2 bases and J by 5 bases, leaving 10 bases between them. The CDR3 sequence is 13 residues long. CDR3 DNA: TGTGCCAGCAGTTACCCCACTAGACACGAGCAGTACTTC. Translation: CASSYPTRHEQYF.

This clone turned up a few times. This rearrangement joins TRBV6-5 to TRBJ2-7; 7 bases align to TRBD1. This CDR3 comprises 16 residues. V lost 2 bases to trimming and J lost 2 bases; unmatched junction nucleotides: 9. Per the germline V gene, CDR1 is MNHEY and CDR2 is SVGAGI. CDR3 bases: TGTGCCAGCAGTTACCGCGAGGGACAGAGTACCTACGAGCAGTACTTC. Translated: CASSYREGQSTYEQYF.

The rearrangement joins TRBV18 to TRBJ1-2; 10 bases align to TRBD1. The CDR3 spans 19 residues. Trimming removed 1 base from V and 3 bases from J; junction bases left unmatched: 14. CDR1 and CDR2 from the germline V gene are KGHSH and LQKENI. CDR3 DNA: TGTGCCAGCTCACCACTTTCCGGGACAGGGGTTTTTAAAGACTATGGCTACACCTTC. Translated: CASSPLSGTGVFKDYGYTF. Full variable domain (outside the CDR3, taken from reference TRBV18 and TRBJ1-2): NAGVMQNPRHLVRRRGQEARLRCSPMKGHSHVYWYRQLPEEGLKFMVYLQKENIIDESGMPKERFSAEFPKEGPSILRIQQVVRGDSAAYFCASSPLSGTGVFKDYGYTFGSGTRLTVV.

The rearrangement joins TRBV5-6 to TRBJ1-2; TRBD1 matches 9 bases. Germline CDR1 reads SGHDT; CDR2 reads YYEEEE. This CDR3 has 15 residues. Trimming cost V 1 base and J 5 bases; bases outside gene matches: 6. DNA of the CDR3: TGTGCCAGCAGCTTGTGGGACAGGGTTTATTATGGCTACACCTTC. It specifies CASSLWDRVYYGYTF. Full variable domain (rest looked up from reference TRBV5-6 and TRBJ1-2): DAGVTQSPTHLIKTRGQQVTLRCSPKSGHDTVSWYQQALGQGPQFIFQYYEEEERQRGNFPDRFSGHQFPNYSSELNVNALLLGDSALYLCASSLWDRVYYGYTFGSGTRLTVV.

The chain recombines TRBV5-1 with TRBJ2-3; the match to TRBD2 covers 8 bases. V was clipped by 2 bases and J by 6 bases; unmatched bases: 8. Germline values: CDR1 SGHRS, CDR2 YFSETQ. CDR3 length: 15 residues. In nucleotides, the CDR3 is TGCGCCAGCAGCTTTGGAACTAGCGGAACGGATACGCAGTATTTT. This gives the protein CASSFGTSGTDTQYF. Variable domain in full (rest from reference TRBV5-1 and TRBJ2-3): KAGVTQTPRYLIKTRGQQVTLSCSPISGHRSVSWYQQTPGQGLQFLFEYFSETQRNKGNFPGRFSGRQFSNSRSEMNVSTLELGDSALYLCASSFGTSGTDTQYFGPGTRLTVL.

V gene TRBV6-5 combines with J gene TRBJ2-5, with 9 nucleotides matching TRBD1. The CDR3 sequence is 16 residues long. CDR1 is MNHEY, CDR2 SVGAGI, per germline. V shed 0 bases and J 5 bases; nucleotides not matched to a gene: 7. Written as DNA, the CDR3 is TGTGCCAGCAGTTACTCCACCCCGGGACAGGGCGAGACCCAGTACTTC. Translated, it gives CASSYSTPGQGETQYF.

The rearrangement links TRBV27 to TRBJ1-5; TRBD1 is a possible D gene (5 bases). The CDR3 is 15 residues long. The germline V and J ends were trimmed by 4 bases and 0 bases, with 10 bases remaining between them. The germline CDR1 and CDR2 sequences are MNHEY and SMNVEV (reference sequence). CDR3 DNA sequence: TGTGCCAGCAGTTATCAGGGTTATAGCAATCAGCCCCAGCATTTT. This gives the protein CASSYQGYSNQPQHF.

The chain uses TRBV18 and TRBJ2-5, with 9 positions matching TRBD2. J was trimmed by 5 bases and V by 0 bases; bases with no gene match: 7. Germline V lookup: CDR1 KGHSH, CDR2 LQKENI. The CDR3 length is 16 residues. CDR3 sequence: CASSPPSSGIGETQYF. Written as DNA, the CDR3 is TGTGCCAGCTCACCACCTTCTAGCGGGATTGGCGAGACCCAGTACTTC. Based on the CDR3 plus reference TRBV18 and TRBJ2-5, the full variable domain is NAGVMQNPRHLVRRRGQEARLRCSPMKGHSHVYWYRQLPEEGLKFMVYLQKENIIDESGMPKERFSAEFPKEGPSILRIQQVVRGDSAAYFCASSPPSSGIGETQYFGPGTRLLVL.

V and J are TRBV27 and TRBJ2-2, with TRBD2 matching over 11 bases. The germline gives CDR1 MNHEY, CDR2 SMNVEV (reference sequence). V gave up 6 bases and J gave up 5 bases; unmatched junction bases: 11. CDR3 size: 17 residues. The CDR3 is CASSYHIAGGRTGELFF. The CDR3 DNA reads as TGTGCCAGCAGCTACCATATAGCGGGGGGGCGTACCGGGGAGCTGTTTTTT.

This clone was picked up a small number of times. The rearrangement links TRBV6-5 to TRBJ2-3; possible D gene TRBD2, 5 bases. The CDR3 length is 15 residues. CDR1 MNHEY and CDR2 SVGAGI come from the germline V gene. V lost 5 bases and J 1 base, leaving 13 bases between the germline ends. DNA for the CDR3: TGTGCCAGCAGTCCTAGCCTAGGGCGCACAGATACGCAGTATTTT. Amino acids: CASSPSLGRTDTQYF.

The chain has TRBV29-1 and TRBJ2-5; TRBD1 agrees at 7 bases. The germline gives CDR1 SQVTM, CDR2 ANQGSEA. The CDR3 is 15 residues long. V lost 6 bases and J lost 4; bases outside the gene matches: 14. CDR3 residues: CSVDKTGTARETQYF. The CDR3 coding sequence is TGCAGCGTCGATAAGACGGGGACAGCCCGAGAGACCCAGTACTTC.

The chain uses TRBV13 and TRBJ2-2; 12 bases agree with TRBD2. CDR3 length: 16 amino acids. Germline V gene lookup returns CDR1 PRHDT and CDR2 FYEKMQ (reference sequence). The ends lost 5 bases at V and 6 bases at J; junction bases unmatched: 7. The CDR3 loop is CASSTGLAGRAGELFF. The CDR3 DNA follows: TGTGCCAGCAGCACAGGACTAGCGGGAAGGGCCGGGGAGCTGTTTTTT. The variable domain in full, with the rest retrieved from reference TRBV13 and TRBJ2-2, is AAGVIQSPRHLIKEKRETATLKCYPIPRHDTVYWYQQGPGQDPQFLISFYEKMQSDKGSIPDRFSAQQFSDYHSELNMSSLELGDSALYFCASSTGLAGRAGELFFGEGSRLTVL.

This sequence joins TRBV7-6 and TRBJ2-7; TRBD1 agrees at 11 bases. CDR1 and CDR2 from the germline V gene are SGHVS and FNYEAQ. Trimming took 5 bases from V and 2 from J; bases not matched to a gene: 8. The CDR3 is 16 residues long. The CDR3 sequence: CASSKRTGGITYEQYF. Here the CDR3 DNA reads TGTGCCAGCAGCAAAAGGACAGGGGGCATAACCTACGAGCAGTACTTC.

This chain uses TRBV4-1 with TRBJ1-2, with D perhaps TRBD1 (5 bases). This CDR3 has 16 amino acids. Germline V gene data show CDR1 as MGHRA and CDR2 as YSYEKL. Trimming pared 0 bases from V and 4 bases from J, leaving 15 bases between. DNA for the CDR3: TGCGCCAGCAGCCAAGAGGGGGGGGTGGGTTTCTATGGCTACACCTTC. Its protein product is CASSQEGGVGFYGYTF.

This chain connects TRBV13 to TRBJ2-1, with 9 bases fitting TRBD2. Trimming took 7 bases from V and 9 from J; bases not matched to a gene: 10. Germline V gives CDR1 PRHDT, CDR2 FYEKMQ (reference sequence). There are 14 residues in the CDR3. The CDR3 here is CASTTVAGGTEQFF. DNA for the CDR3: TGTGCCAGCACCACCGTGGCGGGGGGGACTGAGCAGTTCTTC.

The CDR3: CASSSPVGGTQYF. CDR3 nucleotide sequence: TGTGCCAGCAGTTCCCCGGTGGGGGGGACCCAGTACTTC. The chain uses TRBV6-5 and TRBJ2-5; D possibly corresponds to TRBD2 (6 bases). V was clipped by 4 bases and J by 7 bases, with 13 bases between them. Germline assignment: CDR1 MNHEY and CDR2 SVGAGI. The CDR3 consists of 13 residues.

The chain uses TRBV5-5 and TRBJ2-7; 7 positions match TRBD1. Germline CDR1 SGHKS, CDR2 YYEKEE (reference sequence). The CDR3 is 14 residues long. V was clipped by 0 bases and J by 3 bases; unmatched bases: 3. The CDR3 sequence is CASSLGQGVYEQYF. The CDR3, as DNA: TGTGCCAGCAGCTTGGGCCAGGGGGTCTACGAGCAGTACTTC.